This T cell receptor beta chain was documented in a study of blood T cells in healthy people across ages. Findings and limits, study-wide: Age brought a roughly linear fall in TCR beta diversity measured per million T cells.

Germline CDR1 is ENHRY and CDR2 is SYGVKD. The length of the CDR3 is 16 residues. V lost 0 bases and J lost 0; bases outside the gene matches: 1. Worth noting for this clonotype: Antigen: not known.

Through a sample-barcoded 5' primer and a J-beta primer mix, a second PCR was run for 7 to 11 cycles. A template-switch adaptor containing 12 random nucleotides labeled each cDNA molecule. TCRdb re-called the 5' RACE reads through MiXCR, storing one row per CDR3 protein. This sample has around 780,000 distinct CDR3 sequences, with about 56% found just once. Caucasian, healthy and from Russia, the donors were aged between about 6 and 90. Sequencing input: blood. This clonotype was obtained from a man aged 35-49 years in good health. V usage is TRBV10-3 and J usage is TRBJ2-5; 10 bases match TRBD1. The CDR3 spells CAISESGTGDQETQYF. In DNA, the CDR3 is TGTGCCATCAGTGAGTCTGGGACAGGGGACCAAGAGACCCAGTACTTC.